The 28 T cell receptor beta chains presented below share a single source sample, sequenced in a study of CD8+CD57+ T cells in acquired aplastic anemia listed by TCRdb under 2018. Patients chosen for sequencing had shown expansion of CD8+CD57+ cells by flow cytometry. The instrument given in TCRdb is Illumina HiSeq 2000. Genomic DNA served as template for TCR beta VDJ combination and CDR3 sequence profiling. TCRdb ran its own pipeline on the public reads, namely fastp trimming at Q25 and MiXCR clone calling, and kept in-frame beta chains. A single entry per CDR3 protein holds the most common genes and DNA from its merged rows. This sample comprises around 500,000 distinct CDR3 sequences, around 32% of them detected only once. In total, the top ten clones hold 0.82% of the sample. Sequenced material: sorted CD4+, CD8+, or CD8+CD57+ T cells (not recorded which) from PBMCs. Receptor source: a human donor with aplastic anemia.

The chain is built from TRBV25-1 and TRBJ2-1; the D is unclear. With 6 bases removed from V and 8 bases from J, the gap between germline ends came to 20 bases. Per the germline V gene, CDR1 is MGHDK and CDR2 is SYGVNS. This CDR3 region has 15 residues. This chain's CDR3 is CASSLETGYWDEQFF. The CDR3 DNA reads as TGTGCCAGCAGCTTGGAGACCGGGTACTGGGATGAGCAGTTCTTC.

CDR3 protein: CAWSVDSYNEQFF. CDR3 bases: TGTGCCTGGAGTGTGGACAGTTACAATGAGCAGTTCTTC. The V gene is TRBV25-1, the J gene TRBJ2-1, with D perhaps matching TRBD1 (6 bases). The CDR3 totals 13 residues. The V end lost 11 bases, the J end lost 4 bases, and 15 bases lay between the germline ends. Germline CDR1 MGHDK, CDR2 SYGVNS.

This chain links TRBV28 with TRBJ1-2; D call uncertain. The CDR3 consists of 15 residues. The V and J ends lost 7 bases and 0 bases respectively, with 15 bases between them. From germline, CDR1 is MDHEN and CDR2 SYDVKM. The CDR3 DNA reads TGTGCCAGCAACTTCGAGGGCAGACCTAACTATGGCTACACCTTC. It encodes CASNFEGRPNYGYTF.

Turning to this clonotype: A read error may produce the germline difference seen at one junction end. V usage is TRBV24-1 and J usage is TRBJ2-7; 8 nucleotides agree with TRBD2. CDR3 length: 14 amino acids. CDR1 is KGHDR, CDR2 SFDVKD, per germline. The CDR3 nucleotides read TGTGCCAGCAGTCGTAGCGGGGCAGCCTACGAGCAGTACTTC. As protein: CASSRSGAAYEQYF.

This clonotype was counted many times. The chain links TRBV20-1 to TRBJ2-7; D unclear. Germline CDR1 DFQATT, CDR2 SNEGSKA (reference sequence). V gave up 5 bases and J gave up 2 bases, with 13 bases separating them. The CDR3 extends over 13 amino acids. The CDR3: CSAPGWGTYEQYF. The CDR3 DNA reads TGCAGTGCTCCCGGATGGGGAACCTACGAGCAGTACTTC.

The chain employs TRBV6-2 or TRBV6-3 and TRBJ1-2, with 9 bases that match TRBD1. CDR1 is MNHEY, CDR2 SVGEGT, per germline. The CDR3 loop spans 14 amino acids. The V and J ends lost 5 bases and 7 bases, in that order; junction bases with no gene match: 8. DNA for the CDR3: TGTGCCAGCAGTAGCTACAGGGGGCATAGTGGCTACACCTTC. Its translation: CASSSYRGHSGYTF.

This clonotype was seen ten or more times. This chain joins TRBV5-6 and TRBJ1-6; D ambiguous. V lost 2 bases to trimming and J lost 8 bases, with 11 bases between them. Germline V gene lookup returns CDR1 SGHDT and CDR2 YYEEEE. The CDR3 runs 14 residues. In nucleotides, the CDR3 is TGTGCCAGCAGCTTTTCCGTTATAGATTCACCCCTCCACTTT. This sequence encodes CASSFSVIDSPLHF. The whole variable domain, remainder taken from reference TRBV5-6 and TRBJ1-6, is DAGVTQSPTHLIKTRGQQVTLRCSPKSGHDTVSWYQQALGQGPQFIFQYYEEEERQRGNFPDRFSGHQFPNYSSELNVNALLLGDSALYLCASSFSVIDSPLHFGNGTRLTVT.

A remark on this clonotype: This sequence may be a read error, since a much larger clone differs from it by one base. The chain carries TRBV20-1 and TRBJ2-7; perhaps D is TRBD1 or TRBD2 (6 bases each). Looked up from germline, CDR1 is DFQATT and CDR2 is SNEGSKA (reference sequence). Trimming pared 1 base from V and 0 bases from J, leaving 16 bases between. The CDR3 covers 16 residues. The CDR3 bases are TGCAGTGCTAGAGGTCGTTCGGGGGACAACTCCTACGAGCAGTACTTC. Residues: CSARGRSGDNSYEQYF.

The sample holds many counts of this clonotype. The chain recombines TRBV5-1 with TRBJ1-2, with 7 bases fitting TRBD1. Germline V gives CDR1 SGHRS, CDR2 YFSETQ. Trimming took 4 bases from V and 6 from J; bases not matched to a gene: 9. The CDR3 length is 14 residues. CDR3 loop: CASSPETGRHGYTF. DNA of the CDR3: TGCGCCAGCAGCCCGGAGACAGGGAGGCATGGCTACACCTTC.

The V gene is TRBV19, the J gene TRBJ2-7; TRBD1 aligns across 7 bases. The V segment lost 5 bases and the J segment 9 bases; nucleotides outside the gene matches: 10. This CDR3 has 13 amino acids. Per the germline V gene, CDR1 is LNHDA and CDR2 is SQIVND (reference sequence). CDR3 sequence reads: CASSPEGANGQYF. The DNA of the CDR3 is TGTGCCAGTAGTCCCGAGGGGGCAAACGGGCAGTACTTC.

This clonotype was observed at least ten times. The CDR3 loop reads CASSLLGGGNTDTQYF. The CDR3, as DNA: TGCGCCAGCAGCCTCCTTGGCGGGGGGAACACAGATACGCAGTATTTT. This chain joins TRBV5-1 and TRBJ2-3; 8 nucleotides match TRBD2. With V trimmed by 4 bases and J by 2 bases, 9 bases remained unmatched. The germline V gene has CDR1 SGHRS and CDR2 YFSETQ. This CDR3 region has 16 residues.

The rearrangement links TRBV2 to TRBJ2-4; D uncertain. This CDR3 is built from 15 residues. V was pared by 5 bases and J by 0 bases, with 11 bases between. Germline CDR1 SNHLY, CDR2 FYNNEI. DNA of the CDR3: TGTGCCAGCAGTCTTCGACTGGTAGCCAAAAACATTCAGTACTTC. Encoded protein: CASSLRLVAKNIQYF.

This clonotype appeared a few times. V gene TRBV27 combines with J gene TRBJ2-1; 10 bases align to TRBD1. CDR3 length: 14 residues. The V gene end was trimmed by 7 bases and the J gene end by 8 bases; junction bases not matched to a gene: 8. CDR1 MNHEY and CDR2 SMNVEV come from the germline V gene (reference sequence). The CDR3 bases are TGTGCCAGCAATGCGGACAGGGGGATGGATGAGCAGTTCTTC. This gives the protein CASNADRGMDEQFF.

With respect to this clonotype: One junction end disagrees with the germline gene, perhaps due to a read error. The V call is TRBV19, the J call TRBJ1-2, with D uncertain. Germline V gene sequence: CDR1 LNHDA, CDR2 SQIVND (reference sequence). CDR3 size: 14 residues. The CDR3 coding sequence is TGTGCCAGTAGCCGTGGTCGGGATAACTATAGCTACACCTTC. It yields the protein CASSRGRDNYSYTF. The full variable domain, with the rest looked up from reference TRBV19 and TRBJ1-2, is DGGITQSPKYLFRKEGQNVTLSCEQNLNHDAMYWYRQDPGQGLRLIYYSQIVNDFQKGDIAEGYSVSREKKESFPLTVTSAQKNPTAFYLCASSRGRDNYSYTFGSGTRLTVV.

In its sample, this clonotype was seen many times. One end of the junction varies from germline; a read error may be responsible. CDR3 amino acids: CASSPGLSTDTQYF. CDR3 nucleotide sequence: TGTGCTAGCAGCCCAGGACTCTCCACAGATACGCAGTATTTT. The chain uses TRBV7-7 and TRBJ2-3; D perhaps matches TRBD2 (5 bases). The CDR3 is 14 amino acids. Germline lookup yields CDR1 SSHAT and CDR2 FNYEAQ (reference sequence).

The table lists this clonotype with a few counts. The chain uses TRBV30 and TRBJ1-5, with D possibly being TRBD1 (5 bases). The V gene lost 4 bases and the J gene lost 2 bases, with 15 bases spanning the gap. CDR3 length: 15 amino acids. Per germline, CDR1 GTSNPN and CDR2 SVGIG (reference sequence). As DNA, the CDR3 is TGTGCCTGGACCCCCGGGACCGAGGGCAATCAGCCCCAGCATTTT. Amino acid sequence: CAWTPGTEGNQPQHF.

For the CDR3, the DNA is TGTGCCAGCAGGGGACTAGCGGGAGGAAAATACGAGCAGTACTTC. As protein: CASRGLAGGKYEQYF. The chain links TRBV2 to TRBJ2-7; TRBD2 matches at 15 bases. The CDR3 is made up of 15 amino acids. Germline V lookup: CDR1 SNHLY, CDR2 FYNNEI. The trim removed 6 bases at V and 4 bases at J, leaving 4 bases unmatched.

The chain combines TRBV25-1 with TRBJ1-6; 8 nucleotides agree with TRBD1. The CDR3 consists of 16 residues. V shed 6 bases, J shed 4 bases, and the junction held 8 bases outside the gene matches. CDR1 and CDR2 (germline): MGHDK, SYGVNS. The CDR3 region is CASRRQTGVYNSPLHF. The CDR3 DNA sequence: TGTGCCAGCAGGCGACAGACAGGGGTTTATAATTCACCCCTCCACTTT.

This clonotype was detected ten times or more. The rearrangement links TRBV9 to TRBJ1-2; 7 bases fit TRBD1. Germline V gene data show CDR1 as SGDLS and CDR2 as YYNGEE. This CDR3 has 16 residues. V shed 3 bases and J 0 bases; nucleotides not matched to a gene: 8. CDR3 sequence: CASSATRGQPNYGYTF. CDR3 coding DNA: TGTGCCAGCAGCGCAACGCGGGGACAGCCTAACTATGGCTACACCTTC.

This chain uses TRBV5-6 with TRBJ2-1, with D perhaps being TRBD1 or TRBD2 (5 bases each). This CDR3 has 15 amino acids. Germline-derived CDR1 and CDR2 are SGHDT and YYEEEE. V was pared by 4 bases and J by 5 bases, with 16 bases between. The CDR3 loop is CASSLSGTGNNEQFF. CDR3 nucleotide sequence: TGTGCCAGCAGCCTATCCGGGACGGGAAACAATGAGCAGTTCTTC.

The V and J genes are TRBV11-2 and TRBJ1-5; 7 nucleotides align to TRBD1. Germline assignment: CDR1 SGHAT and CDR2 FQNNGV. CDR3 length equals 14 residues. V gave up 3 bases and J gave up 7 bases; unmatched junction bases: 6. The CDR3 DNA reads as TGTGCCAGCAGCTTCGACAGGGAGGGCCAGCCCCAGCATTTT. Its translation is CASSFDREGQPQHF.

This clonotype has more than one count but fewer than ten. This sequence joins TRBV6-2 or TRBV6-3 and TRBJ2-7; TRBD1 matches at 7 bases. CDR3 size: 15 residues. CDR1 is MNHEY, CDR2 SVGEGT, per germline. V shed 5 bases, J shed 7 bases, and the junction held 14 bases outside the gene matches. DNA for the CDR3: TGTGCCAGCAGTCCCGACAGTAAACCCAGGGGGGAGCAGTACTTC. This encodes CASSPDSKPRGEQYF.

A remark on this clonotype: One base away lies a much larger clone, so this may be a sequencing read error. CDR3 sequence: CASQTLYNEQYF. CDR3 sequence (DNA): TGTGCCAGCCAGACACTTTACAATGAGCAGTACTTC. The rearrangement uses TRBV19 and TRBJ2-7; unclear D gene. The CDR3 covers 12 residues. V was trimmed by 9 bases and J by 7 bases, leaving 16 bases between them. From germline, CDR1 is LNHDA and CDR2 SQIVND (reference sequence).

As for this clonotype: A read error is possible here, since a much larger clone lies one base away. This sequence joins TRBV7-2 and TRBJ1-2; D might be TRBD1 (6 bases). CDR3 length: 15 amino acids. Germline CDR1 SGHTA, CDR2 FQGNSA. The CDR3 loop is CASSTDSRPSYDYTF. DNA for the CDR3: TGTGCCAGCAGCACGGACAGCCGGCCATCCTATGACTACACCTTC.

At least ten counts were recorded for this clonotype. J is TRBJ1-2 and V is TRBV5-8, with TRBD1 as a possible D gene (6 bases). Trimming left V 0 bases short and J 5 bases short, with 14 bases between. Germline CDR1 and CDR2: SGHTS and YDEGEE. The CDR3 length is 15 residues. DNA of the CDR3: TGTGCCAGCAGCTTGGACCGGGGGCGGTCGTATGGCTACACCTTC. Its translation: CASSLDRGRSYGYTF.

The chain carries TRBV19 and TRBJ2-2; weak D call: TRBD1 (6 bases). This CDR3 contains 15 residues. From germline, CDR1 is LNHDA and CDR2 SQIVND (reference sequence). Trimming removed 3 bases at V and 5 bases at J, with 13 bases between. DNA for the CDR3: TGTGCCAGTAGTATGCGGCCAAGGGGGACCGGGGAGCTGTTTTTT. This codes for CASSMRPRGTGELFF. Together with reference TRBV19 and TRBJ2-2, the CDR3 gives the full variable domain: DGGITQSPKYLFRKEGQNVTLSCEQNLNHDAMYWYRQDPGQGLRLIYYSQIVNDFQKGDIAEGYSVSREKKESFPLTVTSAQKNPTAFYLCASSMRPRGTGELFFGEGSRLTVL.

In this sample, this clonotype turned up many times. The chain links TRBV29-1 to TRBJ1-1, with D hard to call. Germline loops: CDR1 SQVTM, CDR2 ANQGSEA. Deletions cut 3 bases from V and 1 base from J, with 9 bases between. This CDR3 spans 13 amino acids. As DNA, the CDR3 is TGCAGCGTTGAGAGGGCTCAGAACACTGAAGCTTTCTTT. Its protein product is CSVERAQNTEAFF.

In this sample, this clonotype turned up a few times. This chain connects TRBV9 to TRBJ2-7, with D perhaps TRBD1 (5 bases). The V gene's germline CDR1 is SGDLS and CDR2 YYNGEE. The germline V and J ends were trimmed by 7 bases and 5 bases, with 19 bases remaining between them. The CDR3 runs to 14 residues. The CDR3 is CASSPSTDFHEQYF. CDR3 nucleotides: TGTGCCAGCTCACCCTCGACAGATTTCCACGAGCAGTACTTC.